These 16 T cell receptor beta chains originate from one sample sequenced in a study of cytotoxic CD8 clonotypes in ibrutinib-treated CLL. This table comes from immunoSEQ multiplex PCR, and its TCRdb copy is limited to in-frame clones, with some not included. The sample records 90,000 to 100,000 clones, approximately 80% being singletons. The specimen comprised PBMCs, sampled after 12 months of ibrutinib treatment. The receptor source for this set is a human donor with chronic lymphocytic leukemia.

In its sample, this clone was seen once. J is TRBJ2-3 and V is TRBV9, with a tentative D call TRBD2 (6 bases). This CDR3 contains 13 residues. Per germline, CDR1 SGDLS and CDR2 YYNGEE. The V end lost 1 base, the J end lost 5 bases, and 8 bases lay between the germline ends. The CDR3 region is CASSVQEGDTQYF. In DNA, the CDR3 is TGTGCCAGCAGCGTACAGGAGGGAGATACGCAGTATTTT.

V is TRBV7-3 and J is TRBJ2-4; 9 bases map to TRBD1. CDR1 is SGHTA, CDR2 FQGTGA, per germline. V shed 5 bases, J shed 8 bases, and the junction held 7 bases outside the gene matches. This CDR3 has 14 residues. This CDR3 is CASSPGQGLDIQYF. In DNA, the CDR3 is TGTGCCAGCAGCCCCGGACAGGGGTTGGACATTCAGTACTTC.

The CDR3 DNA follows: TGCGCCAGCAGCCTCTCAGGACAGACCACAGATACGCAGTATTTT. This gives the protein CASSLSGQTTDTQYF. The chain combines TRBV5-1 with TRBJ2-3, with D possibly TRBD1 on 6 matching bases. Germline-derived CDR1 and CDR2 are SGHRS and YFSETQ. This CDR3 contains 15 residues. Deletions cut 4 bases from V and 2 bases from J, with 14 bases between.

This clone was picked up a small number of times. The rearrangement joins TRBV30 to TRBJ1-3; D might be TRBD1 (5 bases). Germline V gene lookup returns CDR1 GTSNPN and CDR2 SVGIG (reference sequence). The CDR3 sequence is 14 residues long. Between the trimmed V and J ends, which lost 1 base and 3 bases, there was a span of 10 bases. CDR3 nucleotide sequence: TGTGCCTGGAGTGGACAGTTGGTTGGAAACACCATATATTTT. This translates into CAWSGQLVGNTIYF.

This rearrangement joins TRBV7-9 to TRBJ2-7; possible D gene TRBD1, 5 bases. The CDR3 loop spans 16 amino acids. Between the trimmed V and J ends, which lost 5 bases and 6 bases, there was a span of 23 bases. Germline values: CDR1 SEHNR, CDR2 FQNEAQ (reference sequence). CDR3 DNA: TGTGCCAGCAGCCCCCCAGACCAGGCTCAGGGATCCGAGCAGTACTTC. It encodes CASSPPDQAQGSEQYF.

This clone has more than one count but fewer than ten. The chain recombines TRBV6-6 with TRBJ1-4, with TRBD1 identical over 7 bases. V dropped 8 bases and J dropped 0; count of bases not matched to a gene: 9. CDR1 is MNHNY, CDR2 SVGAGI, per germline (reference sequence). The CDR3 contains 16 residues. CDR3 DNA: TGTGCCAGCGGGACAGTCGGGTTCCCAACTAATGAAAAACTGTTTTTT. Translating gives CASGTVGFPTNEKLFF.

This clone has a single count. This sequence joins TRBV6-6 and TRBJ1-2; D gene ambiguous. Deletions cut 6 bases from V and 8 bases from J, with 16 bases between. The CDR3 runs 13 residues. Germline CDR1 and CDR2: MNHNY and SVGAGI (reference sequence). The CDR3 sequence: CASSRTVLEGYTF. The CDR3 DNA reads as TGTGCCAGCAGCCGGACGGTCCTAGAAGGCTACACCTTC.

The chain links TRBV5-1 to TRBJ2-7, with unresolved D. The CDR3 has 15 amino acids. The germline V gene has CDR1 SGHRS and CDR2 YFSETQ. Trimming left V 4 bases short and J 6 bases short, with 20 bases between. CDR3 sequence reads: CASSLNTQPSREQYF. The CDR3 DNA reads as TGCGCCAGCAGCCTCAACACCCAGCCCTCTCGCGAGCAGTACTTC.

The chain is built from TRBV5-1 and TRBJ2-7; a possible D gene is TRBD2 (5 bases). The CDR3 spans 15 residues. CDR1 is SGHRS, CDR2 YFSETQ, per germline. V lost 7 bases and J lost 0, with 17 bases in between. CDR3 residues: CASREGTPSSYEQYF. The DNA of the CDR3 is TGCGCCAGCCGCGAGGGAACGCCAAGCTCCTACGAGCAGTACTTC.

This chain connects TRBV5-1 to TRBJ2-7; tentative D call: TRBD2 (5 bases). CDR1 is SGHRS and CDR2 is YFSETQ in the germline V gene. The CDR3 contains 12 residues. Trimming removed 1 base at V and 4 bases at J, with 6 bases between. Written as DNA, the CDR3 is TGCGCCAGCAGCTTGCCGGGGTACGAGCAGTACTTC. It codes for CASSLPGYEQYF.

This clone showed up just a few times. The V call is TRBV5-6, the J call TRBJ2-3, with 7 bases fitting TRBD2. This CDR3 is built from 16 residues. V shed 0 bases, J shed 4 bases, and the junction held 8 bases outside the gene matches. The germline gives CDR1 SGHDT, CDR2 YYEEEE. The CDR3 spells CASSLGTSLGPDTQYF. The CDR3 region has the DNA TGTGCCAGCAGCTTGGGGACTAGTTTGGGACCAGATACGCAGTATTTT.

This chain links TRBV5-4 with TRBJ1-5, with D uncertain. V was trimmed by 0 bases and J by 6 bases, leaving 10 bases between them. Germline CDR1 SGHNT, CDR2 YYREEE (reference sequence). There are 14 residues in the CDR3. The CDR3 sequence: CASSLGGPGQPQHF. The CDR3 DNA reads TGTGCCAGCAGCTTGGGAGGGCCGGGTCAGCCCCAGCATTTT.

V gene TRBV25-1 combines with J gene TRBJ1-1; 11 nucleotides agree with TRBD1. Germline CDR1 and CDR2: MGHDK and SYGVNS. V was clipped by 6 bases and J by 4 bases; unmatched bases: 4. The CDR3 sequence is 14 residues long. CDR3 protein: CASRGTGGVTEAFF. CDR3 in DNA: TGTGCCAGCAGGGGGACAGGGGGTGTCACTGAAGCTTTCTTT. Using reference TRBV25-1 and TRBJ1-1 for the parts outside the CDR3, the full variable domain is EADIYQTPRYLVIGTGKKITLECSQTMGHDKMYWYQQDPGMELHLIHYSYGVNSTEKGDLSSESTVSRIRTEHFPLTLESARPSHTSQYLCASRGTGGVTEAFFGQGTRLTVV.

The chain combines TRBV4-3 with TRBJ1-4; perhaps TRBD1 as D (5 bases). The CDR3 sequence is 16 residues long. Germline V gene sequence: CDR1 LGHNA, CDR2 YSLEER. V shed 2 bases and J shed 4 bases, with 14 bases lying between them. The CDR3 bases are TGCGCCAGCAGCCAAACCCGGGGGGACCTTAATGAAAAACTGTTTTTT. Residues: CASSQTRGDLNEKLFF.

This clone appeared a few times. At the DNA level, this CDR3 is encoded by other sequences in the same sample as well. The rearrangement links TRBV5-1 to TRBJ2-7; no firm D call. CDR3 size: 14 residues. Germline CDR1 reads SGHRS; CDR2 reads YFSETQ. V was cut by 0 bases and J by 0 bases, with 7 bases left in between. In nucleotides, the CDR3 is TGCGCCAGCAGCTTGGTTGGCAGCTCCTACGAGCAGTACTTC. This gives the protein CASSLVGSSYEQYF. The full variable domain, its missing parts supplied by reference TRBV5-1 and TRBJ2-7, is KAGVTQTPRYLIKTRGQQVTLSCSPISGHRSVSWYQQTPGQGLQFLFEYFSETQRNKGNFPGRFSGRQFSNSRSEMNVSTLELGDSALYLCASSLVGSSYEQYFGPGTRLTVT.

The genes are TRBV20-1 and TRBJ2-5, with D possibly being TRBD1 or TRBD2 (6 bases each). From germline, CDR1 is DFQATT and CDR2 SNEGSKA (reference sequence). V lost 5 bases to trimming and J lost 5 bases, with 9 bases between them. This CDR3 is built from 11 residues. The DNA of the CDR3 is TGCAGTGCTGAAGGGGGGGAGACCCAGTACTTC. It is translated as CSAEGGETQYF.